A selection of T cell receptor beta chains follows, all from one sample in a study of preoperative IRX-2 immunotherapy in early breast cancer. The method was immunoSEQ multiplex PCR; TCRdb's version includes in-frame clones alone and lacks a portion of them. Of under 50,000 clones in the sample, 75% to 85% were seen once. Here the sequenced sample was lymph node tissue, taken after IRX-2 immunotherapy. The origin of the receptors is a human donor with breast cancer. The CDR3 runs from the conserved cysteine through the conserved F or W. Only some rows state a clone size, as once, few, many or a class for expanded clones.

abundance	v_gene	j_gene	CDR3aa
NA	TRBV6-8	TRBJ1-5	CASSYTSAAFNQPQHF
NA	TRBV19	TRBJ1-6	CASSYRLNNSPLHF
once	TRBV28	TRBJ2-7	CASTPGGQGHEQYF
NA	TRBV28	TRBJ2-1	CASSSPGQDEQFF
NA	TRBV6-8	TRBJ2-7	CASTSRDRGYEQYF
NA	TRBV30	TRBJ1-1	CAWTGSLNTEAFF
NA	TRBV11-3	TRBJ2-1	CASRSSGVNLYNEQFF
NA	TRBV6-8	TRBJ1-3	CASSYLSGAALWGNTIYF
NA	TRBV29-1	TRBJ2-7	CSVEGTGQKYYEQYF
NA	TRBV6-8	TRBJ2-7	CAISGTGTISSYEQYF
few	TRBV11-3	TRBJ1-2	CASSATGPRLNYGYTF
NA	TRBV11-3	TRBJ1-5	CASSLGGASNQPQHF
NA	TRBV5-1	TRBJ2-5	CASSFSGGAGETQYF
NA	TRBV28	TRBJ2-5	CASSLAGANQETQYF
few	TRBV19	TRBJ2-7	CASSIGPGSGSYEQYF
NA	TRBV29-1	TRBJ1-3	CSAVDRRTALSGNTIYF
NA	TRBV22-1	TRBJ1-1	CATADGMNTEAFF
NA	TRBV28	TRBJ1-2	CASSTTGGTYGYTF
NA	TRBV19	TRBJ1-5	CASSSGYNQPQHF
once	TRBV30	TRBJ1-1	CAWRRQRRTEAFF
NA	TRBV22-1	TRBJ2-2	CASRRQGSGELFF
NA	TRBV11-1	TRBJ2-6	CASSLEQAFSGANVLTF
few	TRBV19	TRBJ1-4	CASSPRKAGEKLFF
NA	TRBV15	TRBJ2-3	CATSRKLGVSADTQYF
NA	TRBV6-8	TRBJ1-5	CAISPDNQPQHF